The 13 T cell receptor beta chains below come from one sample, sequenced in a study of shared clonotypes between healthy human individuals. TCRdb's copy holds only in-frame clones and misses some; the assay was immunoSEQ multiplex PCR. The sample includes nearly 600,000 clones, around 95% seen only once; the top ten take roughly 0.1%. Naive CD8 cells were CD45RO-negative, positively selected for CCR7, excluding terminally differentiated effector memory CD45RA+ cells. The sequenced material came from naive CD8+ T cells sorted from blood. These TCRs come from a woman aged 30 to 39 in good health.

The CDR3 here is CASRDDWLNTGELFF. CDR3 nucleotides: TGTGCCAGCAGGGATGACTGGTTAAACACCGGGGAGCTGTTTTTT. The V gene is TRBV28, the J gene TRBJ2-2; D gene unclear. Trimming shortened V by 6 bases and J by 2 bases, and 13 bases separated the two germline ends. CDR3 size: 15 residues. CDR1 and CDR2 from the germline V gene are MDHEN and SYDVKM. Drawing the rest from reference TRBV28 and TRBJ2-2, the complete variable domain is DVKVTQSSRYLVKRTGEKVFLECVQDMDHENMFWYRQDPGLGLRLIYFSYDVKMKEKGDIPEGYSVSREKKERFSLILESASTNQTSMYLCASRDDWLNTGELFFGEGSRLTVL.

This chain links TRBV7-6 with TRBJ2-1, with 12 bases identical to TRBD2. The CDR3 consists of 15 residues. Germline CDR1 SGHVS, CDR2 FNYEAQ. V was clipped by 4 bases and J by 4 bases; unmatched bases: 2. The CDR3 loop reads CASSSTSGRYNEQFF. The CDR3 DNA reads TGTGCCAGCAGCTCGACTAGCGGGAGATACAATGAGCAGTTCTTC.

The V and J genes are TRBV9 and TRBJ2-7, with 7 bases matching TRBD2. V trimming: 0 bases; J trimming: 3 bases; junction bases outside the gene matches: 3. This CDR3 spans 14 amino acids. The germline gives CDR1 SGDLS, CDR2 YYNGEE. The CDR3 DNA is TGTGCCAGCAGCGTAGAAGGGGAGGGCTACGAGCAGTACTTC. This gives the protein CASSVEGEGYEQYF.

A single count supports this clone. This chain connects TRBV2 to TRBJ1-6; D remains unclear. The germline V gene encodes CDR1 SNHLY and CDR2 FYNNEI. The CDR3 is made up of 13 amino acids. Trimming removed 8 bases at V and 6 bases at J, with 11 bases between. The CDR3 reads CASSSSGNSPLHF. The CDR3 DNA follows: TGTGCCAGCTCTTCGAGCGGTAATTCACCCCTCCACTTT.

This sequence joins TRBV27 and TRBJ2-7, with 7 bases that match TRBD2. The CDR3 loop spans 16 amino acids. Germline values: CDR1 MNHEY, CDR2 SMNVEV (reference sequence). The junction had 11 bases not matched to a gene; V was cut back by 5 bases and J by 1 base. The CDR3 spells CASSLLSPSGSYEQYF. As DNA, the CDR3 is TGTGCCAGCAGTCTACTATCGCCTAGCGGTTCCTACGAGCAGTACTTC.

This clone was seen a single time. The gene calls are TRBV29-1 and TRBJ1-2, with a possible D match to TRBD1 (5 bases). Germline assignment: CDR1 SQVTM and CDR2 ANQGSEA. V lost 2 bases to trimming and J lost 2 bases, with 12 bases between them. The CDR3 loop spans 14 amino acids. The CDR3 spells CSVEWSDRNYGYTF. Written as DNA, the CDR3 is TGCAGCGTTGAATGGTCCGACAGAAACTATGGCTACACCTTC.

The chain's CDR3 is CASSQVPGNNQETQYF. The CDR3 nucleotides are TGCGCCAGCAGCCAGGTACCCGGGAACAACCAAGAGACCCAGTACTTC. The rearrangement joins TRBV4-1 to TRBJ2-5, with a weak D call TRBD2 (5 bases). With 3 bases removed from V and 0 bases from J, the gap between germline ends came to 14 bases. CDR3 length: 16 residues. Germline V lookup: CDR1 MGHRA, CDR2 YSYEKL.

The chain's CDR3 is CASSTTYGRDRSYGYTF. The CDR3 nucleotides are TGTGCCAGCAGTACCACCTACGGCCGGGACAGGAGCTATGGCTACACCTTC. The chain couples TRBV27 to TRBJ1-2, with 8 bases identical to TRBD1. This CDR3 has 17 amino acids. Germline V gives CDR1 MNHEY, CDR2 SMNVEV (reference sequence). The V segment lost 5 bases and the J segment 4 bases; nucleotides outside the gene matches: 15.

This clone was seen a few times. This chain connects TRBV15 to TRBJ1-4; 10 positions agree with TRBD1. J was trimmed by 5 bases and V by 5 bases; bases with no gene match: 5. From germline, CDR1 is LNHNV and CDR2 YYDKDF (reference sequence). The CDR3 runs 15 residues. CDR3 in amino acids: CATSDGQGGNEKLFF. For the CDR3, the DNA is TGTGCCACCAGCGACGGACAGGGGGGCAATGAAAAACTGTTTTTT.

The rearrangement joins TRBV11-2 to TRBJ2-7, with 8 bases matching TRBD1. V dropped 4 bases and J dropped 6; count of bases not matched to a gene: 2. This CDR3 has 12 amino acids. Germline V lookup: CDR1 SGHAT, CDR2 FQNNGV. CDR3 sequence (DNA): TGTGCCAGCAGCTCTACAGGGGGCGAGCAGTACTTC. It translates to CASSSTGGEQYF.

The chain links TRBV14 to TRBJ2-1, with 8 nucleotides matching TRBD1. Per germline, CDR1 SGHDN and CDR2 FVKESK. The J segment lost 4 bases and the V segment lost 2 bases, leaving 1 base of the junction unmatched. The CDR3 runs to 14 residues. CDR3: CASSQRQGYNEQFF. The CDR3 DNA sequence: TGTGCCAGCAGCCAACGACAGGGGTACAATGAGCAGTTCTTC.

Concerning this clone itself: Distinct nucleotide sequences in the sample also encode this CDR3. The chain joins TRBV9 to TRBJ2-7; the match to TRBD1 covers 8 bases. CDR1 SGDLS and CDR2 YYNGEE come from the germline V gene. This CDR3 contains 15 residues. Germline trimming cut 0 bases from V and 6 bases from J; bases unmatched to any gene: 8. The CDR3 spells CASSVAGTGGSEQYF. In nucleotides, the CDR3 is TGTGCCAGCAGCGTAGCCGGGACAGGTGGCAGCGAGCAGTACTTC. Using reference TRBV9 and TRBJ2-7 for the parts outside the CDR3, the full variable domain is DSGVTQTPKHLITATGQRVTLRCSPRSGDLSVYWYQQSLDQGLQFLIQYYNGEERAKGNILERFSAQQFPDLHSELNLSSLELGDSALYFCASSVAGTGGSEQYFGPGTRLTVT.

About this clone: This CDR3 is also generated by other DNA sequences in the sample. CDR3 DNA sequence: TGTGCCAGCAGTTGGGACAGGGCCTACGAGCAGTACTTC. Its translation: CASSWDRAYEQYF. This sequence joins TRBV27 and TRBJ2-7; 9 positions match TRBD1. With V trimmed by 4 bases and J by 2 bases, 0 bases remained unmatched. The CDR3 runs 13 residues. Germline-derived CDR1 and CDR2 are MNHEY and SMNVEV (reference sequence).